This entry is about one TCR beta chain. Its antigen is unknown. Using immunoSEQ multiplex PCR, the repertoire was profiled, and TCRdb retains in-frame clones only, with some absent. Seen here are 5,500 or so clones, around 79% observed once, and the top ten hold less than 45%. Germline-derived CDR1 and CDR2 are SNHLY and FYNNEI. V was cut by 3 bases and J by 4 bases, with 10 bases left in between. This CDR3 has 13 residues. The data were taken from a study of chemoradiotherapy in HPV16-positive cancers. Findings and caveats of the study: During treatment, candidate HPV-specific clones and E7-related motifs expanded in tumor. For HPV16-positive patients, expanding HPV-responsive T cells associated with longer recurrence-free survival.

This specimen was collected from a patient who underwent chemoradiotherapy. The J gene is TRBJ2-7, the V gene TRBV2, with TRBD2 as a possible D gene (6 bases). The origin of this receptor is a human donor with HPV-associated anogenital cancer. CDR3 loop: CASSDSGAYEQYF. CDR3 sequence (DNA): TGTGCCAGCAGTGATTCGGGAGCATACGAGCAGTACTTC.